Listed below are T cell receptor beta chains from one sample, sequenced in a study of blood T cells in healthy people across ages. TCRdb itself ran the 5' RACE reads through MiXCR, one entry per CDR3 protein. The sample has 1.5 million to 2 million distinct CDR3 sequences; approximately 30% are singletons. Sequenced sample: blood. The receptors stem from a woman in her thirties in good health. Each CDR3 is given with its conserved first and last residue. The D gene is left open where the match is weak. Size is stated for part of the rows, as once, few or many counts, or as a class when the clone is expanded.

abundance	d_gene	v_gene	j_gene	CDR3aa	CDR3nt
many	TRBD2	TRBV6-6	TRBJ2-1	CASSLAGLQFF	TGTGCCAGCAGCTTGGCGGGACTACAGTTCTTC
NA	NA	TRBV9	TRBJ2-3	CASSPLVGSGSTRDTQYF	TGTGCCAGCAGCCCTTTGGTGGGTAGCGGCTCAACTAGGGATACGCAGTATTTT
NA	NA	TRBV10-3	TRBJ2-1	CATKNEREPSYNEQFF	TGTGCCACCAAAAACGAGCGTGAACCGTCATACAATGAGCAGTTCTTC
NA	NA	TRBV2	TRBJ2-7	CASSESSLRGYEQYF	TGTGCCAGCAGTGAGTCGTCCCTCCGGGGTTACGAGCAGTACTTC
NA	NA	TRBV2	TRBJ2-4	CASSAENIQYF	TGTGCCAGCAGTGCGGAAAACATTCAGTACTTC
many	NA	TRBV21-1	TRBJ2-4	CASSISPGQGPSEQYF	TGTGCCAGCAGCATTTCCCCGGGACAGGGCCCCTCAGAGCAGTACTTC
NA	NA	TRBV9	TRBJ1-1	CASSPMAPNTEAFF	TGTGCCAGCAGCCCCATGGCCCCGAACACTGAAGCTTTCTTT
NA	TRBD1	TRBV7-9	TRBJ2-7	CASSLSRTGTYEQYF	TGTGCCAGCAGCTTATCCAGGACAGGGACCTACGAGCAGTACTTC
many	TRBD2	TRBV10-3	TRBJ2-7	CAISDPQRGAYEQYF	TGTGCCATCAGTGACCCCCAGCGGGGGGCCTACGAGCAGTACTTC
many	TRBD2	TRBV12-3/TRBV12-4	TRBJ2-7	CASSFNNLLAVDEQYF	TGTGCCAGCAGTTTTAACAATCTACTAGCGGTCGACGAGCAGTACTTC
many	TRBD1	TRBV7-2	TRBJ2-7	CASSLQGVRDEQYF	TGTGCCAGCAGCCTACAGGGGGTGAGGGACGAGCAGTACTTC
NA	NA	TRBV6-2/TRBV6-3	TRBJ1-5	CASSPSGVRAQHF	TGTGCTAGCAGCCCGTCCGGGGTTAGGGCCCAGCATTTT
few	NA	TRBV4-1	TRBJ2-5	CASSQDQGGPSGETQYF	TGCGCCAGCAGCCAAGATCAAGGAGGACCGTCCGGGGAGACCCAGTACTTC
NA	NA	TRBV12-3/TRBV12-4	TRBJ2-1	CASSFANPQGEQFF	TGTGCCAGCAGTTTCGCGAACCCACAGGGTGAGCAGTTCTTC
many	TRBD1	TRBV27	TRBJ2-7	CASSLGGRGRIQSEQYF	TGTGCCAGCAGTTTAGGCGGCAGGGGGCGAATCCAATCCGAGCAGTACTTC
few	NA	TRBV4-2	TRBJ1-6	CASSQDPQGPRPLHF	TGTGCCAGCAGCCAAGATCCCCAGGGTCCTCGGCCCCTCCACTTT
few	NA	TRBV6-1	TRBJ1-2	CASSETEGAYGYTF	TGTGCCAGCAGTGAAACGGAAGGGGCCTATGGCTACACCTTC
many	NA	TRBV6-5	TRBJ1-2	CASSYRGEDGYTF	TGTGCCAGCAGTTACAGGGGAGAAGATGGCTACACCTTC
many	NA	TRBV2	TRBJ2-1	CASGYTKANEQFF	TGTGCCTCGGGCTATACGAAGGCAAATGAGCAGTTCTTC
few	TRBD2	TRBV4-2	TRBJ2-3	CASSQGGGEGTDTQYF	TGTGCCAGCAGCCAAGGCGGGGGGGAAGGCACAGATACGCAGTATTTT
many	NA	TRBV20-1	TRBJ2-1	CSARDPGFYNEQFF	TGCAGTGCTAGAGATCCAGGGTTCTACAATGAGCAGTTCTTC
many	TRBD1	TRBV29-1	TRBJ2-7	CSVGGQGSSYEQYF	TGCAGCGTTGGAGGACAGGGAAGCTCCTACGAGCAGTACTTC
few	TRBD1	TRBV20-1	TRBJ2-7	CSARVPPGQGYNEQYF	TGCAGCGCTAGAGTCCCTCCGGGACAGGGGTATAATGAGCAGTACTTC
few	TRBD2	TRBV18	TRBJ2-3	CASSPRRREGQPDTQYF	TGTGCCAGCTCCCCCCGTAGGCGGGAGGGCCAACCAGATACGCAGTATTTT
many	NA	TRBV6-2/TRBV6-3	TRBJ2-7	CASLDRSGNEQYF	TGTGCCAGTCTGGACCGTTCGGGGAACGAGCAGTACTTC
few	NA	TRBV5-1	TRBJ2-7	CASSQARTTASSYEQYF	TGCGCCAGCAGCCAGGCCCGGACGACGGCTAGCTCCTATGAGCAGTACTTC
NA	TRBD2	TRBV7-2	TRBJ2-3	CASSAGRADTQYF	TGTGCCAGCAGCGCGGGGAGGGCAGATACGCAGTATTTT
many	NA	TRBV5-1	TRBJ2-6	CASSYESGANVLTF	TGCGCCAGCAGCTACGAGTCTGGGGCCAACGTCCTGACTTTC
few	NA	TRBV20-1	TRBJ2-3	CSVRDFVTDTQYF	TGCAGTGTCAGGGACTTTGTCACAGATACGCAGTATTTT
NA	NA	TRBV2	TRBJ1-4	CASNLVGNEKLFF	TGTGCCAGCAACTTAGTGGGGAATGAAAAACTGTTTTTT
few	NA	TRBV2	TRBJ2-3	CASSEIVETDTQYF	TGTGCCAGCAGTGAAATAGTCGAGACAGATACGCAGTATTTT
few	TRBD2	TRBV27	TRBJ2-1	CASRLAGADNEQFF	TGTGCCAGCAGATTAGCGGGGGCCGACAATGAGCAGTTCTTC
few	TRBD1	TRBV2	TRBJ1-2	CASKQDRESYGYTF	TGTGCCAGCAAACAGGACAGGGAGTCCTATGGCTACACCTTC
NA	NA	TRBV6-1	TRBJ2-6	CASRQTVTVSGANVLTF	TGTGCCAGCAGACAAACAGTGACGGTCTCTGGGGCCAACGTCCTGACTTTC
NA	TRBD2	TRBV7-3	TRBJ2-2	CASSFAGGRTGELFF	TGTGCCAGCAGCTTTGCGGGGGGGCGTACCGGGGAGCTGTTTTTT
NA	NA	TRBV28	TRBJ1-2	CASTPGALRTGYTF	TGTGCCAGCACCCCTGGTGCTCTCAGGACTGGCTACACCTTC
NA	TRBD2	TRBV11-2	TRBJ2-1	CASSLSPLAGAVNEQFF	TGTGCCAGCAGCTTAAGTCCGTTAGCGGGAGCTGTCAATGAGCAGTTCTTC
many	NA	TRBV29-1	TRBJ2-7	CSVAAGTYEQYF	TGCAGCGTTGCTGCCGGAACCTACGAGCAGTACTTC
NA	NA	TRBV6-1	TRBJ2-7	CASRYNPYYEQYF	TGTGCCAGCAGGTATAACCCCTACTACGAGCAGTACTTC
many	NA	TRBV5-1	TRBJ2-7	CASMDSNSYEQYF	TGCGCCAGCATGGACAGCAACTCCTACGAGCAGTACTTC
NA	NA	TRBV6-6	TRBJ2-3	CASSNVQGLSTDTQYF	TGTGCCAGCAGTAACGTTCAGGGGTTAAGCACAGATACGCAGTATTTT
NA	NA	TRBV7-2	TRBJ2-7	CASSFIANEQYF	TGTGCCAGCAGCTTTATTGCCAACGAGCAGTACTTC
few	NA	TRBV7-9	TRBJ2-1	CASSPDGGFEQFF	TGTGCCAGCAGCCCGGACGGGGGTTTTGAGCAGTTCTTC
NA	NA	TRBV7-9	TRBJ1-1	CASSLWAGLDTEAFF	TGTGCCAGCAGCTTATGGGCAGGGCTGGACACTGAAGCTTTCTTT
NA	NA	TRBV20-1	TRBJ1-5	CSAPGRESNQPQHF	TGCAGTGCTCCTGGCAGGGAGAGCAATCAGCCCCAGCATTTT
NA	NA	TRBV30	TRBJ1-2	CAWSINSGYTF	TGTGCCTGGAGTATAAACTCTGGCTACACCTTC
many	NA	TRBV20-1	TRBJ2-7	CSARVEGYGYEQYF	TGCAGTGCTAGAGTCGAGGGTTACGGCTACGAGCAGTACTTC
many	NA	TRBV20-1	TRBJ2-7	CSARGPQASNAEQYF	TGCAGTGCTAGAGGGCCCCAGGCTAGTAACGCCGAGCAGTACTTC
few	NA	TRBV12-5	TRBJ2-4	CASGLGTDNKNIQYF	TGTGCTAGTGGTCTAGGGACCGATAACAAAAACATTCAGTACTTC
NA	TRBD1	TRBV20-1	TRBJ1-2	CSARRDRERGYGYTF	TGCAGTGCTAGGAGAGACAGGGAGCGCGGCTATGGCTACACCTTC
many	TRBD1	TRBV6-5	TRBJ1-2	CASSRTGGSNYGYTF	TGTGCCAGCAGTCGGACAGGGGGTTCCAACTATGGCTACACCTTC
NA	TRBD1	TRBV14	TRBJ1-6	CASSQGPGQADSPLHF	TGTGCCAGCAGCCAAGGGCCGGGACAGGCCGATTCACCCCTCCACTTT
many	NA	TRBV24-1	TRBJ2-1	CATSEEDINEQFF	TGTGCCACCAGTGAGGAAGACATCAATGAGCAGTTCTTC
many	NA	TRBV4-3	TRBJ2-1	CASSRRVAYNEQFF	TGCGCCAGCAGCCGGAGGGTCGCCTACAATGAGCAGTTCTTC
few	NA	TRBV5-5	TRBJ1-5	CATKPAQPQHF	TGTGCCACCAAACCGGCTCAGCCCCAGCATTTT
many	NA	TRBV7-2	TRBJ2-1	CASSIGRSSYNEQFF	TGTGCCAGCAGCATCGGTAGGAGCTCCTACAATGAGCAGTTCTTC
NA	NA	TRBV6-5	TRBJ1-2	CASSYGGVGGYTF	TGTGCCAGCAGTTATGGAGGGGTTGGGGGCTACACCTTC
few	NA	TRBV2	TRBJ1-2	CASSGGSIYGYTF	TGTGCCAGCAGTGGGGGGAGCATCTATGGCTACACCTTC